The 4 T cell receptor beta chains below all came from one sample that was sequenced in a study of blood T cell repertoires in COVID-19. Libraries were prepared by immunoSEQ multiplex PCR; TCRdb keeps only in-frame clonotypes and omits some of them. The data show 80,000 to 130,000 clones, 80% to 95% seen once. Sequencing used peripheral blood. The origin of the receptors is a man in his 60s with acute or convalescent COVID-19.

The chain couples TRBV27 to TRBJ2-1; 8 bases line up with TRBD2. CDR1 MNHEY and CDR2 SMNVEV come from the germline V gene (reference sequence). V lost 0 bases and J lost 3; bases outside the gene matches: 4. This CDR3 is 16 amino acids long. The CDR3 sequence: CASSLSSGSLYNEQFF. DNA of the CDR3: TGTGCCAGCAGTTTATCGAGCGGGAGTCTCTACAATGAGCAGTTCTTC.

The chain uses TRBV5-1 and TRBJ2-1, with a weak D call TRBD2 (5 bases). Germline CDR1 reads SGHRS; CDR2 reads YFSETQ. The CDR3 contains 14 residues. The ends were cut back, 4 bases at V and 4 bases at J, with 12 bases in the middle. Written as DNA, the CDR3 is TGCGCCAGCAGCCCCACGACGGGATACAATGAGCAGTTCTTC. Its protein is CASSPTTGYNEQFF.

The chain combines TRBV27 with TRBJ1-6; 7 nucleotides align to TRBD1. Germline CDR1 reads MNHEY; CDR2 reads SMNVEV (reference sequence). With 6 bases clipped from V and 4 bases from J, the junction kept 9 bases outside the gene matches. The CDR3 length is 16 residues. In DNA, the CDR3 is TGTGCCAGCAGAGCTCGGGACAGATATTATAATTCACCCCTCCACTTT. Translated, it gives CASRARDRYYNSPLHF.

V and J are TRBV30 and TRBJ1-2; 8 bases are a match to TRBD1. The V gene's germline CDR1 is GTSNPN and CDR2 SVGIG (reference sequence). J lost 0 bases, V lost 2 bases, and 2 bases had no gene match. CDR3 length equals 14 residues. Here the CDR3 DNA reads TGTGCCTGGAGTCCAGGGGGCGCTAACTATGGCTACACCTTC. Translation gives CAWSPGGANYGYTF.